This entry lists 25 T cell receptor beta chains sequenced from one sample in a study of shared clonotypes between healthy human individuals. Only in-frame clones appear in the TCRdb table, and some are missing; sequencing was by immunoSEQ multiplex PCR. Of about 490,000 clones in the sample, 81% were seen once. What was sequenced was PBMCs. These receptors all stem from a woman aged 35 to 49 in good health. Some clones in this sample may be carry-over from other donors' samples.

As concerns this clone: A far larger clone is a single base away, which makes a read error likely. The rearrangement uses TRBV30 and TRBJ1-1; possibly TRBD1 for D (5 bases). CDR1 GTSNPN and CDR2 SVGIG come from the germline V gene (reference sequence). CDR3 length: 11 residues. CDR3 in amino acids: CAWRDMTGAFF. The DNA of the CDR3 is TGTGCCTGGAGGGACATGACTGGAGCTTTCTTT.

The rearrangement links TRBV11-2 to TRBJ1-2; the match to TRBD1 covers 9 bases. V was pared by 4 bases and J by 2 bases, with 8 bases of the junction left unmatched. This CDR3 is built from 16 residues. Germline V gives CDR1 SGHAT, CDR2 FQNNGV. The CDR3, as DNA: TGTGCCAGCAGCTCAGCCCTGGGACAGGGCAACTATGGCTACACCTTC. Amino acids: CASSSALGQGNYGYTF. Together with reference TRBV11-2 and TRBJ1-2, the CDR3 gives the full variable domain: EAGVAQSPRYKIIEKRQSVAFWCNPISGHATLYWYQQILGQGPKLLIQFQNNGVVDDSQLPKDRFSAERLKGVDSTLKIQPAKLEDSAVYLCASSSALGQGNYGYTFGSGTRLTVV.

A word on this clone: This likely reflects a read error, since a far larger clone is one base away. Other nucleotide sequences in the sample specify the same CDR3. The genes are TRBV5-1 and TRBJ1-2; 7 nucleotides agree with TRBD1. Germline values: CDR1 SGHRS, CDR2 YFSETQ. Trimming removed 0 bases from V and 8 bases from J; junction bases left unmatched: 7. This CDR3 comprises 14 residues. The CDR3 sequence is CASSLDGTVYGYTF. Written as DNA, the CDR3 is TGCGCCAGCAGCTTGGACGGGACAGTATACGGCTACACCTTC.

The rearrangement links TRBV4-2 to TRBJ2-3; 11 bases line up with TRBD2. The CDR3 sequence is 17 residues long. V lost 0 bases and J lost 2; bases outside the gene matches: 4. Germline CDR1 and CDR2: LGHNA and YNFKEQ. The CDR3 sequence: CASSQELAGGPTDTQYF. In DNA form, the CDR3 reads TGTGCCAGCAGCCAAGAGTTAGCGGGAGGGCCCACAGATACGCAGTATTTT.

Turning to this clone: Other DNA sequences in this specimen translate into the identical CDR3. The rearrangement links TRBV2 to TRBJ1-5, with D hard to call. The CDR3 is 13 residues long. Trimming left V 4 bases short and J 2 bases short, with 6 bases between. Germline-derived CDR1 and CDR2 are SNHLY and FYNNEI. CDR3 protein: CASSVVGNQPQHF. In DNA form, the CDR3 reads TGTGCCAGCAGTGTCGTGGGCAATCAGCCCCAGCATTTT.

This chain connects TRBV30 to TRBJ2-3; D perhaps matches TRBD2 (5 bases). Trimming removed 0 bases at V and 2 bases at J, with 9 bases between. This CDR3 comprises 14 residues. CDR1 is GTSNPN and CDR2 is SVGIG in the germline V gene (reference sequence). CDR3 in amino acids: CAWSVSGFTDTQYF. CDR3 nucleotides: TGTGCCTGGAGTGTAAGCGGCTTCACAGATACGCAGTATTTT.

V is TRBV18 and J is TRBJ1-2; D is uncertain. The CDR3 is 15 residues long. The germline CDR1 and CDR2 sequences are KGHSH and LQKENI. V was trimmed by 0 bases and J by 7 bases, leaving 15 bases between them. CDR3 bases: TGTGCCAGCTCACCACCTCCGGACTGGAACCTTGGCTACACCTTC. This encodes CASSPPPDWNLGYTF.

Notes on this clone: A far bigger clonotype differs at one base, so this is likely a read error. The CDR3 bases are TGTGCCAGCAGCCTGGGACAGGGGCAAGGGTACGAGCAGTACTTC. Protein sequence: CASSLGQGQGYEQYF. This chain links TRBV5-4 with TRBJ2-7; TRBD1 matches 10 bases. J lost 4 bases, V lost 4 bases, and 8 bases had no gene match. This CDR3 contains 15 residues. Germline V CDR1 and CDR2: SGHNT, YYREEE (reference sequence).

Here the CDR3 reads CSGRPTSNTGELFF. The CDR3 nucleotides are TGCAGCGGACGGCCTACATCGAACACCGGGGAGCTGTTTTTT. V is TRBV29-1 and J is TRBJ2-2; no clear D gene. Trimming cost V 7 bases and J 0 bases, with 12 bases left between them. Germline V gene lookup returns CDR1 SQVTM and CDR2 ANQGSEA. This CDR3 has 14 amino acids.

V is TRBV30 and J is TRBJ1-4; tentatively, D is TRBD1 (5 bases). V was cut by 7 bases and J by 10 bases, with 22 bases left in between. The CDR3 runs to 14 residues. Germline CDR1 GTSNPN, CDR2 SVGIG (reference sequence). The CDR3 loop reads CASGDLAGLGKLFF. The CDR3 DNA sequence: TGTGCCTCGGGGGACCTGGCAGGGCTGGGAAAACTGTTTTTT.

The chain employs TRBV5-1 and TRBJ1-4; D gene uncertain. The V and J ends lost 4 bases and 4 bases respectively, with 11 bases between them. Germline lookup yields CDR1 SGHRS and CDR2 YFSETQ. CDR3 length: 14 residues. This CDR3 is CASSPGDLNEKLFF. The DNA for the CDR3 is TGCGCCAGCAGCCCGGGAGACCTTAATGAAAAACTGTTTTTT.

V is TRBV19 and J is TRBJ2-7, with TRBD1 as a possible D gene (8 bases). V lost 5 bases, J lost 4 bases, and 18 bases lay in between. The CDR3 contains 15 residues. Germline CDR1 LNHDA, CDR2 SQIVND (reference sequence). In DNA form, the CDR3 reads TGTGCCAGTAGTGGGGGCACAGGGGGGGCTTACGAGCAGTACTTC. Protein: CASSGGTGGAYEQYF.

In this sample, this clone turned up once. The genes are TRBV28 and TRBJ2-5, with D possibly TRBD2 on 5 matching bases. The CDR3 loop spans 15 amino acids. CDR1 is MDHEN, CDR2 SYDVKM, per germline. The V gene lost 3 bases and the J gene lost 1 base, with 12 bases spanning the gap. CDR3 sequence reads: CASSFGSGTQETQYF. The CDR3 nucleotides read TGTGCCAGCAGTTTTGGGAGCGGAACCCAAGAGACCCAGTACTTC.

The J gene is TRBJ2-1, the V gene TRBV5-1; D might be TRBD1 (6 bases). V was pared by 4 bases and J by 3 bases, with 17 bases between. The germline CDR1 and CDR2 sequences are SGHRS and YFSETQ. The CDR3 covers 16 residues. DNA for the CDR3: TGCGCCAGCAGCCCAGCCCGGGACATACTCTACAATGAGCAGTTCTTC. It translates to CASSPARDILYNEQFF.

Here the CDR3 reads CASSLFQRELDNEQFF. CDR3 in DNA: TGCGCCAGCAGCTTGTTCCAGCGGGAGTTAGACAATGAGCAGTTCTTC. V is TRBV5-1 and J is TRBJ2-1; TRBD2 matches 8 bases. V shed 1 base and J 5 bases; nucleotides not matched to a gene: 8. The CDR3 is 16 amino acids. Looked up from germline, CDR1 is SGHRS and CDR2 is YFSETQ.

Points on this clone: With only one base between it and a far larger clone, this is likely a read error. The chain has TRBV5-4 and TRBJ2-1; 12 bases map to TRBD2. V gave up 4 bases and J gave up 9 bases; unmatched junction bases: 11. Germline loops: CDR1 SGHNT, CDR2 YYREEE (reference sequence). CDR3 size: 16 residues. CDR3: CASSPRLAGVDCEQFF. The CDR3 DNA is TGTGCCAGCAGCCCAAGACTAGCGGGAGTGGACTGTGAGCAGTTCTTC.

The chain uses TRBV6-1 and TRBJ2-7; 9 nucleotides align to TRBD1. There are 14 residues in the CDR3. V dropped 7 bases and J dropped 5; count of bases not matched to a gene: 9. The germline CDR1 and CDR2 sequences are MNHNS and SASEGT. The CDR3 reads CASKTTGGLHEQYF. In DNA form, the CDR3 reads TGTGCCAGCAAGACGACAGGGGGGTTACACGAGCAGTACTTC.

The rearrangement uses TRBV19 and TRBJ2-3, with TRBD2 identical over 9 bases. The CDR3 spans 15 residues. V dropped 3 bases and J dropped 4; count of bases not matched to a gene: 5. The V gene's germline CDR1 is LNHDA and CDR2 SQIVND (reference sequence). The CDR3 DNA reads as TGTGCCAGTAGTATTGTAGCGGGAGATTCAGATACGCAGTATTTT. It translates to CASSIVAGDSDTQYF.

A word on this clone: At one of its ends the junction is not consistent with the germline gene, which may arise from a read error. The genes are TRBV7-9 and TRBJ2-1; no definite D call. CDR1 is SEHNR, CDR2 FQNEAQ, per germline (reference sequence). This CDR3 region has 13 residues. CDR3 sequence reads: CASSLSSDNEQFF. The CDR3 region has the DNA TGTGCCAGCAGCTTATCCTCCGACAATGAGCAGTTCTTC.

On this clone: One base separates it from a far larger clone, so it is likely a read error. The V call is TRBV2, the J call TRBJ1-4; TRBD1 might be the D (5 bases). Per the germline V gene, CDR1 is SNHLY and CDR2 is FYNNEI. The CDR3 length is 11 residues. V was cut by 11 bases and J by 6 bases, with 10 bases left in between. The CDR3 loop is CAGQGYEKLFF. CDR3 in DNA: TGTGCCGGTCAGGGTTATGAAAAACTGTTTTTT. The full variable domain, rest sourced from reference TRBV2 and TRBJ1-4, is EPEVTQTPSHQVTQMGQEVILRCVPISNHLYFYWYRQILGQKVEFLVSFYNNEISEKSEIFDDQFSVERPDGSNFTLKIRSTKLEDSAMYFCAGQGYEKLFFGSGTQLSVL.

The rearrangement joins TRBV29-1 to TRBJ2-7; TRBD2 is a possible D gene (5 bases). V gave up 4 bases and J gave up 7 bases, with 17 bases separating them. The CDR3 is 13 amino acids. Germline V gives CDR1 SQVTM, CDR2 ANQGSEA. The CDR3 is CSVGPTSPGEQYF. For the CDR3, the DNA is TGCAGCGTTGGCCCAACCAGTCCGGGGGAGCAGTACTTC.

The V gene is TRBV18, the J gene TRBJ2-7; 8 nucleotides line up with TRBD1. Germline CDR1 and CDR2: KGHSH and LQKENI. The CDR3 is made up of 16 amino acids. V trimming: 5 bases; J trimming: 7 bases; junction bases outside the gene matches: 16. The CDR3: CASSLGPGQGAEEQYF. The CDR3 nucleotides read TGTGCCAGCTCATTGGGCCCAGGGCAGGGGGCCGAAGAGCAGTACTTC.

The chain is built from TRBV9 and TRBJ2-6; 8 bases align to TRBD1. The V segment lost 4 bases and the J segment 2 bases; nucleotides outside the gene matches: 2. The CDR3 contains 15 residues. Germline loops: CDR1 SGDLS, CDR2 YYNGEE. CDR3 sequence: CASSFRGPGANVLTF. The CDR3 DNA follows: TGTGCCAGCAGCTTCAGGGGGCCTGGGGCCAACGTCCTGACTTTC.

Concerning this clone itself: A single base is all that separates this from a far larger clone, so a read error is likely. This CDR3 is also generated by other DNA sequences in the sample. The CDR3 DNA is TGCGCCAGCAGCTTAGGAGGGTTTTGGGCCCACTTC. Its translation is CASSLGGFWAHF. The genes are TRBV7-9 and TRBJ1-2; D ambiguous. CDR3 length equals 12 residues. Germline V gene sequence: CDR1 SEHNR, CDR2 FQNEAQ (reference sequence).

A word on this clone: A far bigger clonotype differs at one base, so this is likely a read error. V usage is TRBV18 and J usage is TRBJ1-4, with D hard to call. CDR3 length: 14 residues. V lost 5 bases to trimming and J lost 0 bases, with 7 bases between them. Germline loops: CDR1 KGHSH, CDR2 LQKENI. CDR3 sequence reads: CASSDAATNEKLFF. CDR3 in DNA: TGTGCCAGCTCAGACGCGGCAACTAATGAAAAACTGTTTTTT.